This T cell receptor (beta chain) was captured by sequencing in a study of CD8+CD57+ T cells in acquired aplastic anemia. Study as a whole: Quantities of DNA derived from sorted CD4+ and CD8+ cells averaged about 3.2 ug.

With respect to this clonotype: Antigen specificity is unknown.

An expansion of CD8+CD57+ cells by flow cytometry had been shown in patients chosen for sequencing. Receipt of therapy had not occurred in any patient by the time of blood sampling. CDR3 length equals 15 residues. CDR1 and CDR2 (germline): SGDLS, YYNGEE. Trimming pared 3 bases from V and 2 bases from J, leaving 15 bases between. Profiling that covered TCR beta VDJ and CDR3 relied on genomic DNA as its template. MiXCR was run by TCRdb on the reads, yielding one entry per CDR3 protein. The sample records 160,000 or so distinct CDR3 sequences, around half being singletons. Study results and limitations: Patients and controls were not found to differ significantly in CD8+ Simpson's diversity. Researchers report that fewer than 30 CD8+ CDR3 sequences appeared in both patients and controls.

The sample comprised sorted CD4+, CD8+, or CD8+CD57+ T cells (not recorded which) from PBMCs. The receptor was derived from a human donor with aplastic anemia. The V and J genes are TRBV9 and TRBJ2-7; D might be TRBD1 (6 bases). The CDR3 region has the DNA TGTGCCAGCAGCGAGGGGACAAATATAACCTACGAGCAGTACTTC. Translated, it gives CASSEGTNITYEQYF.